A selection of T cell receptor beta chains follows, all from one sample in a study of T cell repertoires in cytomegalovirus infection. TCRdb re-called the reads with MiXCR, one entry per CDR3 protein. Seen here are about 500,000 distinct CDR3 sequences, roughly 34% observed once, and the top ten hold around a sixth. Their cognate antigens are unknown. The material was cultured PBMCs, obtained from culture after CMV antigen stimulation. All receptors come from a human donor in good health (CMV status not recorded). Some clones in this sample may be carry-over from other donors' samples. CDR3s include the opening cysteine and the closing phenylalanine or tryptophan. The D gene is left open where the match is weak. Clone size is not always given. Where it is, it says once, few, many or a class for expanded clones.

j_call	clone_size	d_call	v_call	cdr3_nt	cdr3_aa
TRBJ2-1	few	TRBD1	TRBV4-2	TGTGCCAGCAGCCTTTTCGGACAGGGGGGTGCCTACAATGAGCAGTTCTTC	CASSLFGQGGAYNEQFF
TRBJ2-5	NA	TRBD2	TRBV7-9	TGTGCCAGCAGCTTCGTGGAGGCGGGAGTAGGAGAGACCCAGTACTTC	CASSFVEAGVGETQYF
TRBJ2-3	NA	NA	TRBV24-1	TGTGCCACCAGTGAGACGGGGACCGGCGCGACAGATACGCAGTATTTT	CATSETGTGATDTQYF
TRBJ1-4	NA	TRBD1	TRBV2	TGTGCCAGCCGCCTGGGGACAGGGGTCGAAAAACTGTTTTTT	CASRLGTGVEKLFF
TRBJ2-1	few	TRBD2	TRBV6-2/TRBV6-3	TGTGCCAGCATGAGACTAGCGGGAGGGAGCTCCTACAATGAGCAGTTCTTC	CASMRLAGGSSYNEQFF
TRBJ1-1	NA	NA	TRBV5-1	TGCGCCAGCAGCTTGTACCTACAGGGCATGAACACTGAAGCTTTCTTT	CASSLYLQGMNTEAFF
TRBJ2-7	few	NA	TRBV7-3	TGTGCCAGCAGTCGTTATTTGGGGCCAACAAGCGAGCAGTACTTC	CASSRYLGPTSEQYF
TRBJ2-5	NA	NA	TRBV19	TGTGCCAGTAGCGGAGGGTGGGAGACCCAGTACTTC	CASSGGWETQYF
TRBJ2-3	NA	TRBD2	TRBV7-2	TGTGCCAGCAGCCCTAGCGGGACTAAAACAGATACGCAGTATTTT	CASSPSGTKTDTQYF
TRBJ1-6	NA	TRBD1	TRBV18	TGTGCCAGCCGGACCGACAGGGAGAATTCACCCCTCCACTTT	CASRTDRENSPLHF
TRBJ2-2	NA	NA	TRBV15	TGTGCCACCGAAAGGGGAGCCGGGCCCTACACCGGGGAGCTGTTTTTT	CATERGAGPYTGELFF
TRBJ1-1	few	NA	TRBV11-2	TGTGCCAGCAGCTGGCGGGATGTCGGTGAAGCTTTCTTT	CASSWRDVGEAFF
TRBJ2-1	NA	NA	TRBV12-3/TRBV12-4	TGTGCCAGCAGTTTAGAACAGGTTGAAGGAGTCGGAAATGAGCAGTTCTTC	CASSLEQVEGVGNEQFF
TRBJ2-2	NA	TRBD2	TRBV28	TGTGCCAGCAGTTTTGGACTAGCGGGTGGTACCGGGGAGCTGTTTTTT	CASSFGLAGGTGELFF
TRBJ2-2	NA	NA	TRBV11-2	TGTGCCAGCAGCTTCGTCGGGAGCAACACCGGGGAGCTGTTTTTT	CASSFVGSNTGELFF
TRBJ1-4	NA	NA	TRBV27	TGTGCCAGCAGTCCAATAGCCAATTTTGCTAATGAAAAACTGTTTTTT	CASSPIANFANEKLFF
TRBJ1-5	NA	NA	TRBV7-2	TGTGCCAGCAGCTTAGAGCCAGGGCCTAATCAGCCCCAGCATTTT	CASSLEPGPNQPQHF
TRBJ1-1	few	NA	TRBV29-1	TGCAGCGTAAATGGGGACTCTCTGAACACTGAAGCTTTCTTT	CSVNGDSLNTEAFF
TRBJ2-5	NA	NA	TRBV12-3/TRBV12-4	TGTGCCAGCAGTTTTGGCGCGGGGTTGAAAGAGACCCAGTACTTC	CASSFGAGLKETQYF
TRBJ1-4	NA	NA	TRBV20-1	TGCAGTGCTAGATCGGTTATTGGGGAAAAACTGTTTTTT	CSARSVIGEKLFF
TRBJ1-3	NA	TRBD1	TRBV6-1	TGTGCCAGCAGTGACCCGCCGGGACAGGGGGCTGGAAACACCATATATTTT	CASSDPPGQGAGNTIYF
TRBJ2-3	once	NA	TRBV2	TGTGCCAGCAGTGGTGAACTGACAGATACGCAGTATTTT	CASSGELTDTQYF
TRBJ1-2	NA	TRBD1	TRBV6-5	TGTGCCAGCAGTTACTCCGGGACAGGGGTCTATGGCTACACCTTC	CASSYSGTGVYGYTF
TRBJ2-3	NA	TRBD2	TRBV12-3/TRBV12-4	TGTGCCAGCGTCTTCGGGGCGGGAGCCACAGATACGCAGTATTTT	CASVFGAGATDTQYF
TRBJ1-5	NA	NA	TRBV6-1	TGTGCCAGCAGTGAAGCAGGGGCGAGCAATCAGCCCCAGCATTTT	CASSEAGASNQPQHF
TRBJ2-1	NA	NA	TRBV19	TGTGCCAGTAGTATTGCAGGGGCCAATGAGAAGTTCTTC	CASSIAGANEKFF
TRBJ2-1	few	NA	TRBV10-2	TGCGCCAGCAGCGCCCGCGCGGGATCTAAAAATGAGCAGTTCTTC	CASSARAGSKNEQFF
TRBJ2-7	few	NA	TRBV15	TGTGCCACCAGCAGAGACGGACTCGTCGAGCAGTACTTC	CATSRDGLVEQYF
TRBJ2-2	few	NA	TRBV7-2	TGTGCCAGCAGCGTGAATAGCGGAACGAACACCGGGGAGCTGTTTTTT	CASSVNSGTNTGELFF
TRBJ1-5	few	NA	TRBV4-3	TGCGCCAGCAGCCAAGATGTTGGTCAGCCCCAGCATTTT	CASSQDVGQPQHF
TRBJ2-1	NA	TRBD2	TRBV7-2	TGTGCCAGCAGATCAGGGTCGGGACTAGCCCATAATGAGCAGTTCTTC	CASRSGSGLAHNEQFF
TRBJ1-2	NA	NA	TRBV19	TGTGCCAGTAGTATGGGGAGGCAGTCTGGCTACACCTTC	CASSMGRQSGYTF
TRBJ1-1	NA	TRBD1	TRBV5-1	TGCGCCAGCAGCCCGGCCGGGGGACAGATGAACACTGAAGCTTTCTTT	CASSPAGGQMNTEAFF
TRBJ2-2	NA	TRBD2	TRBV11-3	TGTGCCAGCAGCGGCCTACCGGGACTAGCGGGAGGGCCCGGGGAGCTGTTTTTT	CASSGLPGLAGGPGELFF
TRBJ1-2	NA	NA	TRBV10-3	TGTGCCATCAGTGCCGGACAAGGGGACGGCTACACCTTC	CAISAGQGDGYTF
TRBJ2-5	NA	NA	TRBV19	TGTGCCAGTAGTAGGCAGGGGATTACAGGGATAGAGACCCAGTACTTC	CASSRQGITGIETQYF
TRBJ1-2	few	TRBD1	TRBV12-3/TRBV12-4	TGTGCCAGCAGTTCTTTGGGGGGCAGGGGGCTTCATGGCTACACCTTC	CASSSLGGRGLHGYTF
TRBJ2-1	many	NA	TRBV7-2	TGTGCCAGCAGCTTGGCCCGGTGGAATGAGCAGTTCTTC	CASSLARWNEQFF
TRBJ2-1	few	TRBD2	TRBV11-3	TGTGCCAGCAGCTTACATTTAAGGCTAGCGGGCTCCAATGAGCAGTTCTTC	CASSLHLRLAGSNEQFF
TRBJ2-7	few	NA	TRBV6-2/TRBV6-3	TGTGCCAGCAGTTACAACGGGGCACAATACGAGCAGTACTTC	CASSYNGAQYEQYF
TRBJ2-4	few	TRBD1	TRBV24-1	TGTGCCACCAGTGACCCCGGGACAGGGGGCTCCAAAAACATTCAGTACTTC	CATSDPGTGGSKNIQYF
TRBJ2-7	few	TRBD1	TRBV7-9	TGTGCCAGCAGTCCGGACAGGGGGACTACCTACGAGCAGTACTTC	CASSPDRGTTYEQYF
TRBJ2-3	NA	TRBD2	TRBV7-6	TGTGCCAGCAACCCCCTCCGATTAGCGGGATGGGATGATACGCAGTATTTT	CASNPLRLAGWDDTQYF
TRBJ2-1	NA	TRBD1	TRBV7-4	TGTGCCAGCAGCTCCCGACAGGGAATCATCTACAATGAGCAGTTCTTC	CASSSRQGIIYNEQFF
TRBJ2-2	NA	NA	TRBV4-3	TGCGCCAGCAGCCCGAAGCGAAGAACCGGGGAGCTGTTTTTT	CASSPKRRTGELFF
TRBJ1-5	few	NA	TRBV11-1	TGTGCCAGCACCAACCCACCGTGTCATCCCCAGCATTTT	CASTNPPCHPQHF
TRBJ1-1	NA	NA	TRBV7-4	TGTGCCAGCAACAAGGGGGTGACTGAAGCTTTCTTT	CASNKGVTEAFF
TRBJ2-1	NA	NA	TRBV4-1	TGCGCCAGCAGCCAAGCCCCACGTCTGAATGAGCAGTTCTTC	CASSQAPRLNEQFF
TRBJ2-3	many	TRBD1	TRBV7-8	TGTGCCAGCAGCTCCCTTGCGGGACAGGCTAGCACAGATACGCAGTATTTT	CASSSLAGQASTDTQYF
TRBJ2-6	few	NA	TRBV29-1	TGCAGCGTTGAAGACGCCGGGTCTGGGGCCAACGTCCTGACTTTC	CSVEDAGSGANVLTF
TRBJ1-5	few	TRBD1	TRBV6-6	TGTGCCAGCAGTAAACGACAGGGGCTCAGGGATAGCAATCAGCCCCAGCATTTT	CASSKRQGLRDSNQPQHF